Listed here is a single T cell receptor (beta chain). This table comes from immunoSEQ multiplex PCR, and its TCRdb copy is limited to in-frame clones, with some not included. The repertoire holds some 60,000 clones, with roughly 96% as singletons. This CDR3 region has 16 residues. Germline-derived CDR1 and CDR2 are PRHDT and FYEKMQ (reference sequence). V shed 1 base and J shed 0 bases, with 10 bases lying between them. The entry originates in a study of cytomegalovirus exposure and HLA in healthy donors. V and J are TRBV13 and TRBJ1-5; D is ambiguous. The sample was PBMCs. This clonotype was sampled from a man between 18 and 35 years old in good health and CMV-seronegative. CDR3 nucleotide sequence: TGTGCCAGCAGCTTAGTTTCAGTTAATAGCAATCAGCCCCAGCATTTT. Translating it yields CASSLVSVNSNQPQHF.